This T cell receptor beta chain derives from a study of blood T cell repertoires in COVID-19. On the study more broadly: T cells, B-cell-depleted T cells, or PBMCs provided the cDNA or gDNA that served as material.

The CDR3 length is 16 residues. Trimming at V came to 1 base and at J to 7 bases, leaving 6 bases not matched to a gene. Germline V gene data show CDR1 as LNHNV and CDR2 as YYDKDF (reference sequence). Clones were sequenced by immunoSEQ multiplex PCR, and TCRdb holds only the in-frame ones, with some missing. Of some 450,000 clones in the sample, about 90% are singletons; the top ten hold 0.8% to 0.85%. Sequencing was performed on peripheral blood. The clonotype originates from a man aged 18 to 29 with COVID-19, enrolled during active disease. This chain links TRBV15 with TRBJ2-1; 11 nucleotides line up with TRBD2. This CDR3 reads CATSRGLAGGVNEQFF. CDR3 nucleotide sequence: TGTGCCACCAGCAGAGGGCTAGCGGGAGGCGTAAATGAGCAGTTCTTC.